A single sample gave rise to the 10 T cell receptor beta chains below, sequenced in a study of STAT3 mutations in large granular lymphocyte leukemia. Study-level findings and limits: In T-cell large granular lymphocyte leukemia, about half of patients showed multiple immunodominant subclonotypes.

The antigens for these receptors are not known. This table comes from immunoSEQ multiplex PCR, and its TCRdb copy is limited to in-frame clones, with some not included. The table shows a few thousand clones, with over 75% occurring only once. Sequenced sample: peripheral blood mononuclear cells. The receptors derive from a man between 40 and 49 years old with T-cell large granular lymphocyte leukemia. Some clones in this sample may be carry-over from other donors' samples.

This clone came up once. This rearrangement joins TRBV27 to TRBJ2-7; 13 bases agree with TRBD2. The V gene end was trimmed by 10 bases and the J gene end by 7 bases; junction bases not matched to a gene: 10. CDR3 length equals 14 residues. Germline values: CDR1 MNHEY, CDR2 SMNVEV (reference sequence). CDR3 in DNA: TGTGCCACCAAGGAGGGGACTAGCGGGATTGAGCAGTACTTC. It codes for CATKEGTSGIEQYF.

V and J are TRBV15 and TRBJ1-3, with a tentative D call TRBD1 (5 bases). The V end was cut by 1 base, the J end by 0 bases, with 7 bases between. Germline assignment: CDR1 LNHNV and CDR2 YYDKDF (reference sequence). The CDR3 length is 15 residues. The CDR3 DNA sequence: TGTGCCACCAGCAGAGGGGGCCTCTCTGGAAACACCATATATTTT. Translation: CATSRGGLSGNTIYF.

The CDR3 spells CASSVDGQGAETQYF. DNA for the CDR3: TGTGCCAGCAGCGTAGATGGACAGGGGGCAGAGACCCAGTACTTC. The rearrangement uses TRBV9 and TRBJ2-5, with 11 bases matching TRBD1. V lost 0 bases and J lost 4; bases outside the gene matches: 2. Germline assignment: CDR1 SGDLS and CDR2 YYNGEE. The CDR3 is 15 residues long.

The J gene is TRBJ1-5, the V gene TRBV7-2; D gene unclear. V dropped 4 bases and J dropped 3 bases, with 4 bases sitting between them. The CDR3 sequence is 12 residues long. From germline, CDR1 is SGHTA and CDR2 FQGNSA. The chain's CDR3 is CASSYDNQPQHF. DNA for the CDR3: TGTGCCAGCAGCTATGACAATCAGCCCCAGCATTTT. The variable domain in full, with the rest retrieved from reference TRBV7-2 and TRBJ1-5, is GAGVSQSPSNKVTEKGKDVELRCDPISGHTALYWYRQSLGQGLEFLIYFQGNSAPDKSGLPSDRFSAERTGGSVSTLTIQRTQQEDSAVYLCASSYDNQPQHFGDGTRLSIL.

The chain combines TRBV10-3 with TRBJ1-1; tentative D call: TRBD1 (6 bases). Germline CDR1 and CDR2: ENHRY and SYGVKD. V shed 6 bases and J shed 3 bases, with 14 bases lying between them. The CDR3 has 14 amino acids. CDR3 loop: CAIRGGQGYTEAFF. The CDR3 nucleotides read TGTGCCATCAGGGGGGGGCAGGGCTACACTGAAGCTTTCTTT.

The chain couples TRBV23-1 to TRBJ2-2; a possible D gene is TRBD2 (7 bases). TRBV23-1 is reported as an ORF; its role is uncertain. The CDR3 is 16 amino acids. V was shortened by 3 bases and J by 2 bases, with 13 bases between the two germline ends. CDR3 in amino acids: CASSHPAGANTGELFF. Written as DNA, the CDR3 is TGCGCCAGCAGTCACCCCGCGGGGGCCAACACCGGGGAGCTGTTTTTT.

J is TRBJ2-7 and V is TRBV27; tentative D call: TRBD2 (6 bases). CDR1 is MNHEY, CDR2 SMNVEV, per germline (reference sequence). The CDR3 sequence is 14 residues long. Trimming took 4 bases from V and 2 from J, leaving 12 bases between them. CDR3 protein: CASSSGGAAYEQYF. The CDR3, as DNA: TGTGCCAGCAGTTCAGGCGGGGCCGCCTACGAGCAGTACTTC.

The rearrangement links TRBV27 to TRBJ2-4; no reliable D call. The CDR3 loop spans 15 amino acids. Germline-derived CDR1 and CDR2 are MNHEY and SMNVEV (reference sequence). V was clipped by 5 bases and J by 0 bases, with 11 bases between them. Written as DNA, the CDR3 is TGTGCCAGCAGTCCAAGACACCTAGCCAAAAACATTCAGTACTTC. Translating gives CASSPRHLAKNIQYF.

The CDR3 coding sequence is TGTGCCACCATCACCGGGACAGGGGTGATGAACACTGAAGCTTTCTTT. It yields the protein CATITGTGVMNTEAFF. The chain couples TRBV6-6 to TRBJ1-1; 10 nucleotides agree with TRBD1. The CDR3 has 16 amino acids. The germline CDR1 and CDR2 sequences are MNHNY and SVGAGI (reference sequence). With V trimmed by 10 bases and J by 0 bases, 11 bases remained unmatched.

The rearrangement joins TRBV11-2 to TRBJ2-5; TRBD1 matches 10 bases. This CDR3 region has 17 residues. Germline CDR1 and CDR2: SGHAT and FQNNGV. The junction had 11 bases not matched to a gene; V was cut back by 5 bases and J by 2 bases. The CDR3 DNA is TGTGCCAGCAGCGACCGGGACAGGGGCCTACTACAAGAGACCCAGTACTTC. Residues: CASSDRDRGLLQETQYF.